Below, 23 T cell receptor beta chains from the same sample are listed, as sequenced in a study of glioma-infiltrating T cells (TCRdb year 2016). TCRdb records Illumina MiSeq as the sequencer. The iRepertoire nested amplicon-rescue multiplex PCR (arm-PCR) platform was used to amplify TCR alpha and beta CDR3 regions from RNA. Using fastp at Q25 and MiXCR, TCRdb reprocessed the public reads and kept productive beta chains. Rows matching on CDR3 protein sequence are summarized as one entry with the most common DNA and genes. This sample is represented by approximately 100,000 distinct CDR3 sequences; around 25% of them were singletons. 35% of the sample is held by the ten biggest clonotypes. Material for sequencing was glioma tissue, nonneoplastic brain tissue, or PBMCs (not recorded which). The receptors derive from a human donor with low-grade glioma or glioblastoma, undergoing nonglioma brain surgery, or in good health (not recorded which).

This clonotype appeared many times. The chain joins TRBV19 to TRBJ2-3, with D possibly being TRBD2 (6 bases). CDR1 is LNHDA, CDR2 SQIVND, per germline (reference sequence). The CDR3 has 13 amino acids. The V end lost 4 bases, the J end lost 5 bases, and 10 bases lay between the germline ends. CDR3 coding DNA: TGTGCCAGTAGTAAACCGGGAGAAGATACGCAGTATTTT. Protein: CASSKPGEDTQYF. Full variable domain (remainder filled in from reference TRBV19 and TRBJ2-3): DGGITQSPKYLFRKEGQNVTLSCEQNLNHDAMYWYRQDPGQGLRLIYYSQIVNDFQKGDIAEGYSVSREKKESFPLTVTSAQKNPTAFYLCASSKPGEDTQYFGPGTRLTVL.

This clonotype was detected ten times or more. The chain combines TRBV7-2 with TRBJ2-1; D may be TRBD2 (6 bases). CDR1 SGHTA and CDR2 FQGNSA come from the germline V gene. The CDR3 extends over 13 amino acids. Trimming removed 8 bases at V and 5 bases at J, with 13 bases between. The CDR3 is CASSGGLHNEQFF. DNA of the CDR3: TGTGCCAGCTCCGGGGGACTCCACAATGAGCAGTTCTTC.

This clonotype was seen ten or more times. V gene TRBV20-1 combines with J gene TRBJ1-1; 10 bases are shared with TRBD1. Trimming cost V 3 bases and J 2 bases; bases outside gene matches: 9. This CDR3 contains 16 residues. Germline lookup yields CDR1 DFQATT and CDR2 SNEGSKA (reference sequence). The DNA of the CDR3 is TGCAGTGCTAGGGAGCCCCGGGACAGGGGAAACACTGAAGCTTTCTTT. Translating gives CSAREPRDRGNTEAFF.

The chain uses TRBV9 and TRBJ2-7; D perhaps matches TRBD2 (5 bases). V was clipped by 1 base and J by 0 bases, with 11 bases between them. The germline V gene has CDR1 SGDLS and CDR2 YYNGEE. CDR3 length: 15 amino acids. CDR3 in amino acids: CASSVSVGSSYEQYF. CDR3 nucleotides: TGTGCCAGCAGCGTATCGGTGGGGAGCTCCTACGAGCAGTACTTC.

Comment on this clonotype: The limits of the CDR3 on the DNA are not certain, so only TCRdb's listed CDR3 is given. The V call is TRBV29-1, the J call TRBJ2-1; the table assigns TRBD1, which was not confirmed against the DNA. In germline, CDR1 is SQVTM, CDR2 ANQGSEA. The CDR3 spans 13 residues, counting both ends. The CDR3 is CSVTPFGNGEQFF.

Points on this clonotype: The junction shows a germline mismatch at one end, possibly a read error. CDR3: CSVVGTFLGGPYNEKFF. CDR3 DNA: TGCAGCGTTGTTGGCACTTTCTTAGGAGGCCCCTACAATGAGAAGTTCTTC. The chain uses TRBV29-1 and TRBJ2-1; the D gene is possibly TRBD2 (5 bases). The CDR3 runs 17 residues. Looked up from germline, CDR1 is SQVTM and CDR2 is ANQGSEA.

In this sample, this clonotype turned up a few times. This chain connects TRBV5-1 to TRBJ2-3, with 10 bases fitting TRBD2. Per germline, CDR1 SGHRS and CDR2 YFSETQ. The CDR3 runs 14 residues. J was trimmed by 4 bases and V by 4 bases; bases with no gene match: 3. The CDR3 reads CASSLAGAADTQYF. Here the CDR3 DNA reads TGCGCCAGCAGCCTAGCGGGAGCGGCAGATACGCAGTATTTT. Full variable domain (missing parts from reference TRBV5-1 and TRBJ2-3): KAGVTQTPRYLIKTRGQQVTLSCSPISGHRSVSWYQQTPGQGLQFLFEYFSETQRNKGNFPGRFSGRQFSNSRSEMNVSTLELGDSALYLCASSLAGAADTQYFGPGTRLTVL.

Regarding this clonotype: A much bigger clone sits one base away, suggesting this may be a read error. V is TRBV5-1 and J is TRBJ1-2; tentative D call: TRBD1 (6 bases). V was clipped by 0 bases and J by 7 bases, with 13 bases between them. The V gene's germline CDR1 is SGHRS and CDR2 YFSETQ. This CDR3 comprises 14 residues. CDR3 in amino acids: CASSLAGQRGGYTF. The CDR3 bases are TGCGCCAGCAGCTTGGCGGGACAACGCGGTGGCTACACCTTC. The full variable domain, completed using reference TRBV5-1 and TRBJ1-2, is KAGVTQTPRYLIKTRGQQVTLSCSPISGHRSVSWYQQTPGQGLQFLFEYFSETQRNKGNFPGRFSGRQFSNSRSEMNVSTLELGDSALYLCASSLAGQRGGYTFGSGTRLTVV.

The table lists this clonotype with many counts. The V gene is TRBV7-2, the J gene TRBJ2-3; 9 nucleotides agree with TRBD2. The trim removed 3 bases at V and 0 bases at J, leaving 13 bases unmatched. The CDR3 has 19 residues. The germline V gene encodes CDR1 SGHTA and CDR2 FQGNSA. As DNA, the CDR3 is TGTGCCAGCAGCTTTCTCCCCCCCCTAGCGGGGACTAGCACAGATACGCAGTATTTT. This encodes CASSFLPPLAGTSTDTQYF. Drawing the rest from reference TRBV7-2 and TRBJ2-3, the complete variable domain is GAGVSQSPSNKVTEKGKDVELRCDPISGHTALYWYRQSLGQGLEFLIYFQGNSAPDKSGLPSDRFSAERTGGSVSTLTIQRTQQEDSAVYLCASSFLPPLAGTSTDTQYFGPGTRLTVL.

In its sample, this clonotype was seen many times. This CDR3 reads CASSYSRTTPYEQYF. The CDR3 DNA sequence: TGTGCCAGCAGTTACTCGAGGACTACCCCCTACGAGCAGTACTTC. The chain couples TRBV6-6 to TRBJ2-7, with TRBD2 as a possible D gene (6 bases). The CDR3 spans 15 residues. The V gene lost 0 bases and the J gene lost 2 bases, with 11 bases spanning the gap. CDR1 MNHNY and CDR2 SVGAGI come from the germline V gene (reference sequence).

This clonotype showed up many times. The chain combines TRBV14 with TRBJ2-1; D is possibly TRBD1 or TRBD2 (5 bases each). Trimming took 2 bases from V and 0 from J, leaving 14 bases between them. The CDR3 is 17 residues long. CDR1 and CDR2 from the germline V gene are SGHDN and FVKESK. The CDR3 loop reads CASSQQKGSFSYNEQFF. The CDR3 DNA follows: TGTGCCAGCAGCCAACAGAAGGGGAGTTTCTCCTACAATGAGCAGTTCTTC.

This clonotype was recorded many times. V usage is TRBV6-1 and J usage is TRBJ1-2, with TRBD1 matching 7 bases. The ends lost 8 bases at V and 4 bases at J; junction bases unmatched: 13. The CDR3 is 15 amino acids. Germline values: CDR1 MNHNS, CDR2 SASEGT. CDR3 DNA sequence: TGTGCCAGCCACCACCGGGACAGATCCAGCTATGGCTACACCTTC. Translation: CASHHRDRSSYGYTF.

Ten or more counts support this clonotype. In DNA, the CDR3 is TGCAGCGTCAGCGGGGGGGCGAATGAGCAGTTCTTC. Its protein product is CSVSGGANEQFF. The chain couples TRBV29-1 to TRBJ2-1, with 10 bases matching TRBD2. V gave up 6 bases and J gave up 7 bases; unmatched junction bases: 3. The CDR3 is made up of 12 amino acids. Germline CDR1 is SQVTM and CDR2 is ANQGSEA.

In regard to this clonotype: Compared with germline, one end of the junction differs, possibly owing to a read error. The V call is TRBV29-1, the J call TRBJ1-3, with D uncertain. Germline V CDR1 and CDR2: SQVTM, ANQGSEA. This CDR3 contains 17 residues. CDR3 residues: CSVVLYGPALSGSTIYF. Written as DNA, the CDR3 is TGCAGCGTTGTTCTCTACGGCCCCGCGCTTTCTGGAAGCACCATATATTTT.

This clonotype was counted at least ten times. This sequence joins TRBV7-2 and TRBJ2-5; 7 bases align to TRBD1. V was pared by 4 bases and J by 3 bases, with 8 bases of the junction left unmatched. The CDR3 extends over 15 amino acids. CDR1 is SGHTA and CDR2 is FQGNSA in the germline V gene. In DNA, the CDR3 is TGTGCCAGCAGCTCCACCGACAGGGCTAAAGAGACCCAGTACTTC. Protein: CASSSTDRAKETQYF. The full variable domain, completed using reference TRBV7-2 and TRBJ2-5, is GAGVSQSPSNKVTEKGKDVELRCDPISGHTALYWYRQSLGQGLEFLIYFQGNSAPDKSGLPSDRFSAERTGGSVSTLTIQRTQQEDSAVYLCASSSTDRAKETQYFGPGTRLLVL.

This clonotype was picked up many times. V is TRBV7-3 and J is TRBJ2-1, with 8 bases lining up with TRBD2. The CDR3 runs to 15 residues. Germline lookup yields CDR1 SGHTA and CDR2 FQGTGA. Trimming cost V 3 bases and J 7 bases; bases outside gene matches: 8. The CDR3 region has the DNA TGTGCCAGCAGCTTGACTAGCGCAGGAGGGAATGAGCAGTTCTTC. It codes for CASSLTSAGGNEQFF.

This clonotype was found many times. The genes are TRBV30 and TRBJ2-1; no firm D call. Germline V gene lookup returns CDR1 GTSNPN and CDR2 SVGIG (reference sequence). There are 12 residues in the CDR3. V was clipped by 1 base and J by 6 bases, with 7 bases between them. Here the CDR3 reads CAWSGLPNEQFF. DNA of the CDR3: TGTGCCTGGAGTGGGCTACCCAATGAGCAGTTCTTC.

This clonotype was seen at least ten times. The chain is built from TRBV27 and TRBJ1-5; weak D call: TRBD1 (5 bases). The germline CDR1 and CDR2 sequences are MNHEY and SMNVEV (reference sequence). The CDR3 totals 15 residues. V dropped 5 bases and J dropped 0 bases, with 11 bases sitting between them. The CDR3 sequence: CASSPDINSNQPQHF. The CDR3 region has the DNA TGTGCCAGCAGTCCGGACATAAATAGCAATCAGCCCCAGCATTTT.

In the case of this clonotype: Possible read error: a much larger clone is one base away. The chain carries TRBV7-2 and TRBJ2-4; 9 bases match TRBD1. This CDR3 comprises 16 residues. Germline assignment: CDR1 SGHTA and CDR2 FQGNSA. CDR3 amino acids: CSSSPGTGRLKNIQYF. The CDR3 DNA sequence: TGTTCCAGCAGCCCTGGGACAGGGCGGCTCAAAAACATTCAGTACTTC.

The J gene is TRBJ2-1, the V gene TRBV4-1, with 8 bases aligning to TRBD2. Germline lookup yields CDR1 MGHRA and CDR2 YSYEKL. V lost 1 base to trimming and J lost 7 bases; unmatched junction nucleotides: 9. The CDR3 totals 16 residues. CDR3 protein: CASSQGSGTRGNEQFF. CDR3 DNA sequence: TGCGCCAGCAGCCAAGGATCCGGGACTAGAGGGAATGAGCAGTTCTTC.

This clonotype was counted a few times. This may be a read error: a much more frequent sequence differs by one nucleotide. CDR3 protein: CASSSLPYEQYF. In nucleotides, the CDR3 is TGTGCCAGCAGTTCCCTCCCCTACGAGCAGTACTTC. The chain combines TRBV28 with TRBJ2-7; D not resolved. This CDR3 has 12 amino acids. V was clipped by 4 bases and J by 2 bases, with 6 bases between them. The germline CDR1 and CDR2 sequences are MDHEN and SYDVKM.

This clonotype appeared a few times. The CDR3 nucleotides are TGTGCCTGGAGTACCAGGGACGAAGCTTTCTTT. Protein sequence: CAWSTRDEAFF. The rearrangement joins TRBV30 to TRBJ1-1, with a weak D call TRBD1 (5 bases). The CDR3 has 11 residues. V dropped 2 bases and J dropped 8 bases, with 9 bases sitting between them. Looked up from germline, CDR1 is GTSNPN and CDR2 is SVGIG (reference sequence).

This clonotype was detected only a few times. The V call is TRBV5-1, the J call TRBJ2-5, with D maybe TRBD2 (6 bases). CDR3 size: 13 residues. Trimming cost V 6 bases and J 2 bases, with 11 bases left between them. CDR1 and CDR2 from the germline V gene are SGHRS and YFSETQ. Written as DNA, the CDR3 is TGCGCCAGCAAGCAGGAGGGACAAGAGACCCAGTACTTC. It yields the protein CASKQEGQETQYF.